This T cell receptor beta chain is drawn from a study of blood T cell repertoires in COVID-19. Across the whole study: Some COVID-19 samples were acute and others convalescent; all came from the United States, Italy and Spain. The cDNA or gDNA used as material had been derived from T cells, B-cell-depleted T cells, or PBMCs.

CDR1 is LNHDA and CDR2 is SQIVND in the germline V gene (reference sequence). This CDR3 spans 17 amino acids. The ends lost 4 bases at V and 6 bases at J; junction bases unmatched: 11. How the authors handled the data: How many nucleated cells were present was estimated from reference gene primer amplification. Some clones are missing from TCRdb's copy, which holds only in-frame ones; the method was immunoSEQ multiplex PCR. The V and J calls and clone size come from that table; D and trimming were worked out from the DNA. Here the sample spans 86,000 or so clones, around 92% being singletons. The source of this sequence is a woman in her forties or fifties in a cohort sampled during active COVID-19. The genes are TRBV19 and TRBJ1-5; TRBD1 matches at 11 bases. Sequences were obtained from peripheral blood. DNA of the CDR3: TGTGCCAGTAGTAAACCGGGACAGGGGGTTGAGGGTCAGCCCCAGCATTTT. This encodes CASSKPGQGVEGQPQHF.